This TCR beta chain was identified during a study of T cells in Graves' hyperthyroidism and ophthalmopathy (dated by TCRdb to about 2019). With respect to the entire study: Peripheral blood samples were taken at the time of initial diagnosis, prior to any treatment. A discovery cohort of 95 to 100 patients, 43 with Graves' ophthalmopathy and approximately 60 with stable Graves' hyperthyroidism, was used to find distinguishing TCR V-J signatures. Whether ophthalmopathy could be predicted prospectively was tested in an independent validation cohort made up of roughly 19 hyperthyroidism patients plus 17 patients who later progressed to ophthalmopathy. The 80 to 100 discovery patients were randomly divided into training and test sets at a 7:3 ratio. The study also compared thyroid tissue and blood T-cell repertoires from over 5 Graves' hyperthyroidism patients. After blood sampling, hyperthyroidism patients were treated with methimazole at a starting dose of 30 mg daily, and ophthalmopathy patients were treated with high-dose intravenous methylprednisolone. According to the paper, TCR Vbeta CDR3 sequencing was carried out on 135 peripheral blood samples, which came from more than 40 ophthalmopathy, 70 to 80 hyperthyroidism and approximately 17 progressor patients. Overall study outcomes, separate from this receptor: During validation, the model predicted progression to ophthalmopathy a median of about 6.5 months ahead of onset, with around 65% sensitivity and about 72% specificity. Most expanded thyroid clonotypes (frequency above 0.001) were also detected in blood, a finding suggesting that blood repertoires may reflect thyroid immune responses. A model built on a 13 V-J signature distinguished ophthalmopathy from stable hyperthyroidism, reaching about 88% sensitivity and 81% to 83% specificity in cross-validation and 80%/75% in testing. Sample size was not statistically predetermined, and blinding of investigators to group allocation was not performed.

This clonotype was detected a few times. Its recognized antigen is unknown. Base qualities are not at hand, and no much larger clone is one base apart. TCR beta CDR3 regions were amplified from RNA transcripts. A first-round RT-PCR of the TCR CDR3 used the HTBI primer set with the Qiagen OneStep RT-PCR kit. Libraries were constructed in a second round of multiplex PCR, after which size selection and purification were performed. Libraries were sequenced paired-end with 100 bp reads on an Illumina HiSeq2000. The authors' pipeline ran thus. Raw data were processed with SOAPnuke, discarding reads with adapters, uncalled bases, mean Phred below 15, or no exact constant-primer or identifier match. High-quality paired reads were merged with COPE v1.2.5, and unique nucleotide sequences were defined as clonotypes. Clonotypes were aligned to IMGT TRBV, TRBD and TRBJ reference segments using MiTCR v1.1. The analysis included only V-J combinations with a frequency above 0.0001, which together covered 98% to 99.2% of the repertoires. The TCS score was defined as F50 (clonal expansion) divided by E x V (chaos), with BLOSUM62-based TCRdist calculated between CDR3 peptides within each V-J. Welch's t-statistics and random forest reduced approximately 520 V-J features to roughly 13, which were used in a naive Bayes classifier (R e1071). TCRdb reprocessed the public reads (quality trimming at Q25 with fastp, clone calling with MiXCR) and kept in-frame beta chains. One record per CDR3 amino acid sequence lists the most common genes and DNA. The V and J calls, along with clone size, are taken from TCRdb and not from the paper's own processing. Present in this sample are about 500,000 distinct CDR3 sequences, over 15% of which were seen just once. Clones ranked in the top ten supply around a sixth of the sample.

V and J are truncated by 0 bases and 1 base respectively, leaving an intervening sequence of 20 bases. As encoded in the germline V gene, CDR1 is SGHRS while CDR2 is YFSETQ. The CDR3, cysteine through phenylalanine, is 18 amino acids long. Only CDR3 DNA remains: 54 bases, in frame from the first base. A patient counted as having stable Graves' hyperthyroidism if no progression to ophthalmopathy occurred over 18 months of follow-up. Hyperthyroidism patients were aged 18 to 65 years and newly diagnosed, with disease duration of less than 2 months. The study excluded patients with uncontrolled infections, other autoimmune diseases, pregnancy or lactation. Clinical symptoms, serum thyroxine and TRAb, thyroid ultrasound, and orbital computed tomography formed the basis for the diagnoses. PBMCs were isolated from roughly 10 ml of fresh peripheral blood by Ficoll-Paque density gradient centrifugation. Total RNA was extracted using Trizol reagent, and RNA quality was assessed on an Agilent 2100 Bioanalyzer.

Sequencing was performed on blood. This TCR was sampled from a woman aged 18-35 years with Graves' hyperthyroidism. The chain links TRBV5-1 with TRBJ2-7, with TRBD2 perhaps the D gene, on 6 matching bases. The bases read TGCGCCAGCAGCTTGGAGATCCCCCCACCCGGAGGGTCCTACGAGCAGTACTTC. It is translated as CASSLEIPPPGGSYEQYF.